Below are 17 T cell receptor beta chains sequenced from a single sample in a study of T-cell memory formation after mild COVID-19. MiXCR, applied by TCRdb to the 5' RACE reads, yields one record per CDR3 protein. The sample yields about 55,000 distinct CDR3 sequences, roughly a quarter seen once. The sequenced material came from PBMCs or a T cell subset sorted from them (not recorded which). The source is a man aged 18-30 years who had mild COVID-19 (a few samples of this study predate the infection). Cell type and time point are not known.

V is TRBV11-2 and J is TRBJ2-7; TRBD1 matches at 9 bases. From germline, CDR1 is SGHAT and CDR2 FQNNGV. V gave up 5 bases and J gave up 6 bases; unmatched junction bases: 14. CDR3 length: 16 amino acids. CDR3 coding DNA: TGTGCCAGCAGCCCCCCACAGGGGGCGATTATCCGCGAGCAGTACTTC. Amino acid sequence: CASSPPQGAIIREQYF.

J is TRBJ2-7 and V is TRBV4-2; D is unresolved. This CDR3 is 17 amino acids long. Per germline, CDR1 LGHNA and CDR2 YNFKEQ. The germline V and J ends were trimmed by 1 base and 1 base, with 17 bases remaining between them. CDR3 protein: CASSQVSTAALSYEQYF. The DNA for the CDR3 is TGTGCCAGCAGCCAAGTTTCCACAGCCGCACTATCCTACGAGCAGTACTTC.

The J gene is TRBJ2-3, the V gene TRBV6-5, with D unresolved. Deletions cut 9 bases from V and 2 bases from J, with 12 bases between. This CDR3 has 13 residues. Germline values: CDR1 MNHEY, CDR2 SVGAGI. Here the CDR3 reads CASSGRTTDTQYF. CDR3 coding DNA: TGTGCCAGTTCGGGCAGGACCACAGATACGCAGTATTTT.

This sequence joins TRBV20-1 and TRBJ2-7; 7 bases are a match to TRBD1. CDR1 DFQATT and CDR2 SNEGSKA come from the germline V gene (reference sequence). This CDR3 is 15 amino acids long. V trimming: 3 bases; J trimming: 0 bases; junction bases outside the gene matches: 8. CDR3 protein: CSASGWTGFSYEQYV. CDR3 nucleotides: TGCAGTGCTAGTGGGTGGACAGGTTTCTCCTACGAGCAGTACGTC.

This clonotype showed up just a few times. V gene TRBV27 combines with J gene TRBJ2-7; perhaps TRBD2 as D (5 bases). Germline CDR1 reads MNHEY; CDR2 reads SMNVEV (reference sequence). Between the trimmed V and J ends, which lost 4 bases and 0 bases, there was a span of 7 bases. The CDR3 consists of 13 residues. For the CDR3, the DNA is TGTGCCAGCAGTTCGGGGAACTCCTACGAGCAGTACGTC. As protein: CASSSGNSYEQYV.

The chain couples TRBV12-3 or TRBV12-4 to TRBJ2-3, with no clear D. Trimming pared 1 base from V and 7 bases from J, leaving 6 bases between. The CDR3 contains 12 residues. Written as DNA, the CDR3 is TGTGCCAGCAGTTTAGAAGCCTATACGCAGTATTTT. Its translation is CASSLEAYTQYF.

This clonotype was detected only a few times. The chain links TRBV28 to TRBJ2-1; D is uncertain. The CDR3 length is 15 residues. CDR1 is MDHEN and CDR2 is SYDVKM in the germline V gene. V lost 7 bases to trimming and J lost 0 bases, with 13 bases between them. CDR3 DNA: TGTGCCAGCACCCTAACCCGAAGCTCCTACAATGAGCAGTTCTTC. The encoded protein is CASTLTRSSYNEQFF.

The V call is TRBV7-9, the J call TRBJ1-5; D call uncertain. This CDR3 spans 14 amino acids. V gave up 6 bases and J gave up 2 bases, with 11 bases separating them. The germline gives CDR1 SEHNR, CDR2 FQNEAQ (reference sequence). CDR3 nucleotides: TGTGCCAGCAGTCCACCAATGGGCAATCAGCCCCAGCATTTT. Translating gives CASSPPMGNQPQHF. The variable domain in full, completed from reference TRBV7-9 and TRBJ1-5, reads DTGVSQNPRHKITKRGQNVTFRCDPISEHNRLYWYRQTLGQGPEFLTYFQNEAQLEKSRLLSDRFSAERPKGSFSTLEIQRTEQGDSAMYLCASSPPMGNQPQHFGDGTRLSIL.

The rearrangement joins TRBV6-5 to TRBJ2-1, with TRBD2 matching over 13 bases. J gave up 6 bases and V 6 bases, and 5 bases lay outside the gene matches. This CDR3 has 15 residues. The germline V gene encodes CDR1 MNHEY and CDR2 SVGAGI. The chain's CDR3 is CASSSTSGGANEQFF. In nucleotides, the CDR3 is TGTGCCAGCAGCTCCACTAGCGGGGGGGCCAATGAGCAGTTCTTC.

The table lists this clonotype with a few counts. The chain combines TRBV20-1 with TRBJ1-1; a weak D match, TRBD1 (5 bases). The CDR3 contains 16 residues. Looked up from germline, CDR1 is DFQATT and CDR2 is SNEGSKA (reference sequence). V was trimmed by 3 bases and J by 5 bases, leaving 22 bases between them. The CDR3 coding sequence is TGCAGTGCTAGCCCGACAGACCTCTCCCGGGGAACTGAAGCTTTCTTT. Its protein product is CSASPTDLSRGTEAFF.

In its sample, this clonotype was seen a few times. The chain employs TRBV12-3 or TRBV12-4 and TRBJ2-3; 7 positions match TRBD2. With 4 bases clipped from V and 5 bases from J, the junction kept 9 bases outside the gene matches. The length of the CDR3 is 15 residues. Here the CDR3 DNA reads TGTGCCAGCAGTTGGTTCGGGGGGTACGGAGATACGCAGTATTTT. Translating it yields CASSWFGGYGDTQYF.

This clonotype was seen more than once but under ten times. The gene calls are TRBV4-1 and TRBJ2-7, with D possibly called TRBD1 or TRBD2 (5 bases each). The CDR3 is made up of 15 amino acids. Germline V gives CDR1 MGHRA, CDR2 YSYEKL. Between the trimmed V and J ends, which lost 3 bases and 0 bases, there was a span of 12 bases. The CDR3 here is CASSQGRGSSYEQYV. CDR3 DNA: TGCGCCAGCAGCCAGGGACGGGGAAGCTCCTACGAGCAGTACGTC.

The gene calls are TRBV5-5 and TRBJ2-7; 8 bases line up with TRBD1. The ends lost 4 bases at V and 5 bases at J; junction bases unmatched: 8. The CDR3 length is 14 residues. Germline CDR1 and CDR2: SGHKS and YYEKEE (reference sequence). This chain's CDR3 is CASSRRTGIHEQYF. CDR3 sequence (DNA): TGTGCCAGCAGCAGACGGACAGGGATTCACGAGCAGTACTTC.

Many counts were recorded for this clonotype. The rearrangement links TRBV6-1 to TRBJ1-1, with 8 bases fitting TRBD1. The ends lost 1 base at V and 5 bases at J; junction bases unmatched: 9. Per germline, CDR1 MNHNS and CDR2 SASEGT. The CDR3 has 16 amino acids. CDR3 in DNA: TGTGCCAGCAGTGAAGGACAGGGGCCGGGTCAGACTGAAGCTTTCTTT. Protein product: CASSEGQGPGQTEAFF.

The chain is built from TRBV5-1 and TRBJ2-1; D is unresolved. The CDR3 totals 12 residues. The V and J ends lost 3 bases and 7 bases respectively, with 8 bases between them. The V gene's germline CDR1 is SGHRS and CDR2 YFSETQ. This chain's CDR3 is CASSSKLNEQFF. CDR3 in DNA: TGCGCCAGCAGCTCAAAGTTGAATGAGCAGTTCTTC.

The rearrangement links TRBV5-1 to TRBJ2-2, with TRBD2 matching 9 bases. The J segment lost 6 bases and the V segment lost 1 base, leaving 7 bases of the junction unmatched. The CDR3 extends over 16 amino acids. In germline, CDR1 is SGHRS, CDR2 YFSETQ. The CDR3 DNA is TGCGCCAGCAGCTTGCCCCCTAGCGGGGTTGCCGGGGAGCTGTTTTTT. Residues: CASSLPPSGVAGELFF.

This clonotype has more than one count but fewer than ten. The gene calls are TRBV20-1 and TRBJ2-1, with TRBD1 matching 8 bases. The CDR3 consists of 16 residues. Germline V gene sequence: CDR1 DFQATT, CDR2 SNEGSKA (reference sequence). The V and J ends lost 1 base and 6 bases, in that order; junction bases with no gene match: 11. DNA for the CDR3: TGCAGTGCTAGAGGGCCGGACAGGGTAGGGCTCAATGAGCAGTTCTTC. Translating gives CSARGPDRVGLNEQFF.